The clone carrying this T cell receptor beta chain has more than one count but fewer than ten. No antigen is known for it. The data stem from a study of T cell repertoires in cytomegalovirus infection. Across the whole study: It was recently identified HLA-C-restricted and well-studied HLA-B-restricted CMV epitopes that the study used. From public TCR beta signatures came an indication of both CMV infection and matching HLA type.

From germline, CDR1 is MNHEY and CDR2 SMNVEV (reference sequence). The CDR3 sequence is 18 residues long. V was cut by 3 bases and J by 4 bases, with 21 bases left in between. A single record per CDR3 protein comes from TCRdb applying MiXCR to the reads. Of under 200,000 distinct CDR3 sequences listed, roughly a fifth are singletons. The receptor's source is a human donor in good health (CMV status not recorded). Some clones in this sample may be carry-over from other donors' samples. The V call is TRBV27, the J call TRBJ2-2; D may correspond to TRBD1 or TRBD2 (5 bases each). The sample in question was CD8+ T cells from cultured PBMCs, obtained from culture after CMV antigen stimulation. CDR3 DNA: TGTGCCAGCAGTTTCCATTTACTAGGGGCCTTATCCACCGGGGAGCTGTTTTTT. Encoded protein: CASSFHLLGALSTGELFF.